The TCR beta chain described here comes from a study of cytomegalovirus exposure and HLA in healthy donors (dated 2017 in TCRdb). Broadly, across the study: An earlier analysis of under 600 of the donors reported approximately 300 Gb of sequence data and 117 million unique TCR beta sequences from about 200 million T cells. Approximately 310 gigabases of sequencing data and tens of millions of unique TCR sequences were included in an early release covering about 620 HLA-typed donors. Of the roughly 400 genotyped donors, approximately 82% fell in the genetic ancestry cluster associated with self-reported Caucasian donors. The study aimed to test whether signatures of past pathogen exposure could be identified by cataloging public T cell receptors. The study profiled the T cell repertoires of hundreds of subjects by immunosequencing and related them to cytomegalovirus serostatus. Along with the roughly 670-subject first cohort, a separate validation cohort of over a hundred different subjects was used. High-throughput TCR immunosequencing, statistical association of individual TCRs with disease status, and machine learning were combined to predict cytomegalovirus infection status. In a later analysis, previously published TCR beta repertoires from 666 donors were re-analyzed and high-resolution HLA genotyping was added so that TCR occurrence patterns could be studied. The later analysis used no new phenotypic data to find candidate immune exposures, relying instead on TCR beta sequences and their occurrence across donors. To decide whether each TCR beta V gene segment behaved as functional or pseudogenic, an earlier analysis of some 570 of the donors relied on high-throughput TCR beta sequencing. Alongside the repertoire data, information on donor age, sex, ethnicity and CMV serostatus was compiled. In a later genetic analysis, genome-wide SNP genotypes for about 65% of the roughly 670 donors were used, and that subset was treated as a discovery cohort. All discovery cohort repertoires had been generated on a single sequencing platform. HLA typing included class I and class II loci at four-digit resolution. The number of donors typed differed by locus, with 629-630 for A, B, C, DRB1 and DQB1, around 500 for DQA1, 600 to 610 for DPA1, and approximately 470 for DPB1. About five DR-DQ haplotypes were treated as single units for association and clustering because of strong linkage in the cohort. Among about 400 genotyped donors of the cohort, an average of around 250,000 unique TCR beta nucleotide sequences was sequenced per donor, of which 15% to 20% were non-productive. Study-level results and caveats: It was suggested by the authors that the approach could potentially be generalized to other disease states and immunological phenotypes. Sequencing depth was assumed to be roughly uniform across donors in the presence/absence analyses, though that assumption may not hold. An association between a missense DCLRE1C variant and V-gene and J-gene trimming of TCR beta chains was found in a later genetic analysis and replicated in an independent cohort. Most TCR sequences were observed very rarely across donors, whereas some public TCRs were present in many individuals. A further reported finding was that TCR beta sequences accurately predicted the HLA-A and HLA-B alleles for most subjects in the first cohort. In vitro tests confirmed that a few of the cytomegalovirus-associated TCR beta chains recognize cytomegalovirus antigens. Correlated functional status among segregating V segments might be attributable to linkage disequilibrium, but an unknown experimental factor could not be ruled out. Because some donors lacked HLA typing at each locus, the association tests relied only on the typed subset. According to a later analysis, most CMV-associated TCR beta chains appeared to be HLA-restricted, and the HLA associations seemed to be driven largely by CMV exposure. Assigning TCR associations to individual alleles was difficult when HLA alleles, especially DR and DQ, strongly co-occurred. A cluster of highly shared sequence variants was judged likely to be a technical artifact of the sequencing pipeline. Only TCR beta chains were sequenced in this cohort, and the absence of alpha or paired-chain data limited detectable features. Because the 87-base-pair reads could not distinguish some IMGT-functional V segments, including TRBV6-2 and TRBV6-3, those segments were excluded. For the cohort, immune exposure information was limited to CMV serostatus. In a later analysis, HLA-associated TCR beta chains showed more clonal expansion and lower generation probabilities than non-associated chains that were equally common. At a false discovery rate of 0.05, a later analysis linked approximately 18,000 TCR beta sequences to specific HLA alleles. In an earlier analysis of approximately 600 of the donors, most TCR beta V segments were observed in productive rearrangements about 87% or about 30% of the time, broadly matching IMGT annotations. Cytomegalovirus status was reported to be diagnosed by the classifier with high specificity and sensitivity in both the original and validation cohorts. A later analysis found that TCR association rates varied across HLA loci, with DRB1 alleles showing the most associated TCRs and HLA-C alleles the fewest. In a later analysis, several top co-occurrence clusters were reported to appear linked to parvovirus B19, influenza, CMV and Epstein-Barr virus. Because counts were too low, roughly 16 rarely observed V segments, including chromosome 9 orphons, were excluded from the earlier analysis of around 640 of the donors. In the study, 150 to 200 TCR beta chains were listed as associated with cytomegalovirus. Compared with the 666-donor mean, donors in an Asian-associated ancestry cluster had fewer N-insertions in productive TCRs, according to a later genetic analysis.

This clone has a single count. Its antigen is not yet known. Base qualities are not at hand, and no much larger clone is one base apart. The cohort comprised around 700 healthy bone marrow donors. At the time of sampling, all cohort members were nominally healthy, though unrecorded immune exposures were likely present. The donor tested CMV seronegative and was one of the 352 seronegative cohort members. Each donor provided a peripheral blood sample, and peripheral blood mononuclear cells were used for TCR beta sequencing. The Qiagen DNeasy Blood Extraction Kit was used to extract genomic DNA from the blood cell samples. Preparation of the library involved the immunoSEQ multiplex PCR assay. The multiplex PCR relied on a mix of 60 forward primers for TCR Vbeta segments and 13 reverse primers for TCR Jbeta segments. Amplification of the CDR3 region of rearranged TCR beta genes was performed with a multiplex PCR assay on genomic DNA. The Illumina HiSeq System was used to sequence the amplified TCR beta libraries as 87-base-pair reads. As for the authors' bioinformatics: A later analysis tallied 80 million to 95 million unique TCR beta chains across the 666 repertoires, and about 12 million of those chains were shared by two or more donors. A nearest-neighbor algorithm error-corrected the raw reads and collapsed the reads into unique sequences, merging closely related sequences to remove PCR and sequencing errors. CDR3 sequences were aligned to IMGT reference sequences to assign V, D and J gene segments. For a sequence to be retained, a match of at least six nucleotides was required to both a V gene segment and a J gene segment. A rearrangement counted as productive if the CDR3 had no stop codons and remained in frame with V and J, and every other rearrangement counted as non-productive. Following IMGT convention, CDR3 was defined as the stretch from the second conserved V-encoded cysteine to the conserved J-encoded phenylalanine. The earlier analysis of some 550 of the donors excluded any sequence lacking an unambiguous match to a single V gene segment. In an earlier analysis of several hundred of the donors, V segments were called functional above 56.7% productive rearrangements and were called segregating when the between-donor standard deviation exceeded 5%. To diagnose cytomegalovirus status from the catalog of TCR beta chain sequences, a statistical classification framework was built. In a later analysis, TCR nucleotide sequences were compared against IMGT/GENE-DB human TR gene sequences so that V and J genes could be assigned. Using the TCRdist pipeline, a later analysis assigned CDR3 sequences along with most-parsimonious VDJ recombination scenarios. A later analysis defined each TCR beta chain by its CDR3 amino acid sequence plus V-gene family, and excluded reads lacking a unique V-gene family. To address suspected cross-contamination and a sequencing artifact, a later analysis removed over 500 highly shared, low-generation-probability nucleotide sequences. In a later analysis, a clonal expansion index was calculated for each public chain from normalized within-repertoire ranks of inferred template counts. A later analysis computed generation probabilities with a VDJ recombination model fitted to out-of-frame rearrangements, and checked the results against IGoR. In a later analysis, hypergeometric tests were used to score TCR-TCR, TCR-HLA and TCR-CMV co-occurrence, with a repertoire-size bias correction applied to TCR pairs. In a later analysis, false discovery rates were estimated by permuting HLA or CMV assignments 20 times. In a later analysis, co-occurring TCRs were grouped using DBSCAN, and TCRdist sequence similarity was added for clustering within HLA-allele-positive subsets. Repertoires with fewer than 30,000 or more than 120,000 public chains were left out of co-occurrence clustering, as were four to six repertoires with anomalous nucleotide sharing. The table was pulled from immuneACCESS by TCRdb, which kept in-frame rearrangements only. Such tables lose some clones; where checked, under half of the loss comes from unresolved V genes, and the rest has no known cause. That table furnishes V, J and clone size, whereas the DNA furnished D and trimming. Recorded for this sample are some 200,000 clones; approximately 82% of them occurred a single time. 1.7% of the sample lies in the top ten.

Trimming costs V 0 bases and J 5 bases, and their ends lie 11 bases apart. For CDR1 and CDR2, the germline V gene lists SGHRS and YFSETQ. CDR3 length: 14 amino acids, cysteine to phenylalanine. Only the CDR3 DNA is retained, 42 bases long and in frame from the first base. The receptor was derived from a woman aged 18-30 years in good health and CMV-seronegative. The sequenced sample consisted of PBMCs. The V gene is TRBV5-1 and the J gene is TRBJ2-5; the D gene is perhaps TRBD2, on 7 matching bases. The DNA is as follows: TGCGCCAGCAGCTTGGAACAGGGAGGGGAGACCCAGTACTTC. The translation is CASSLEQGGETQYF.